Below are 9 T cell receptor beta chains sequenced from a single sample in a study of control samples from healthy donors and cancer patients. Produced via immunoSEQ multiplex PCR; TCRdb's table is partial and in-frame only. The sample holds under 150,000 clones; approximately 94% are singletons and the top ten take 1.7%. Sequencing was performed on PBMCs. The receptors derive from a man in his fifties or sixties with head and neck cancer.

The chain uses TRBV6-5 and TRBJ1-2; unclear D gene. V was trimmed by 11 bases and J by 1 base, leaving 14 bases between them. This CDR3 has 13 amino acids. From germline, CDR1 is MNHEY and CDR2 SVGAGI. CDR3 region: CAATSGLNYGYTF. CDR3 nucleotide sequence: TGTGCCGCCACCTCGGGTCTTAACTATGGCTACACCTTC.

In this sample, this clone turned up a few times. V and J are TRBV30 and TRBJ1-2; D not certain. This CDR3 contains 14 residues. Looked up from germline, CDR1 is GTSNPN and CDR2 is SVGIG (reference sequence). Trimming shortened V by 5 bases and J by 3 bases, and 16 bases separated the two germline ends. The CDR3 region is CAWRGEGGYYGYTF. Here the CDR3 DNA reads TGTGCCTGGCGGGGAGAGGGCGGGTACTATGGCTACACCTTC.

J is TRBJ2-7 and V is TRBV5-8; 8 bases fit TRBD1. Germline V gene sequence: CDR1 SGHTS, CDR2 YDEGEE. The CDR3 covers 13 residues. V dropped 7 bases and J dropped 5; count of bases not matched to a gene: 8. Here the CDR3 DNA reads TGTGCCAGCCTTCACAGGGGGGACGACGAGCAGTACTTC. It translates to CASLHRGDDEQYF.

Written as DNA, the CDR3 is TGTGCCAGCAGCTTAGGTCGGACGGACTACGAGCAGTACTTC. Protein product: CASSLGRTDYEQYF. V is TRBV7-2 and J is TRBJ2-7; D remains unclear. This CDR3 contains 14 residues. The ends were cut back, 1 base at V and 3 bases at J, with 10 bases in the middle. CDR1 and CDR2 from the germline V gene are SGHTA and FQGNSA.

The chain links TRBV6-1 to TRBJ1-3, with D unclear. The V gene lost 2 bases and the J gene lost 4 bases, with 9 bases spanning the gap. Germline CDR1 MNHNS, CDR2 SASEGT. The CDR3 length is 14 residues. The CDR3 nucleotides read TGTGCCAGCAGTGAATGGACGGAGGGAAACACCATATATTTT. Residues: CASSEWTEGNTIYF.

The rearrangement links TRBV4-3 to TRBJ1-4; D gene uncertain. CDR3 length: 15 amino acids. V was clipped by 2 bases and J by 8 bases, with 15 bases between them. Germline V gene lookup returns CDR1 LGHNA and CDR2 YSLEER. CDR3 sequence (DNA): TGCGCCAGCAGCCAACCTACCGGGTTGGGAGAAAAACTGTTTTTT. This sequence encodes CASSQPTGLGEKLFF.

The chain has TRBV30 and TRBJ1-3; D gene unclear. Germline CDR1 reads GTSNPN; CDR2 reads SVGIG (reference sequence). Trimming shortened V by 4 bases and J by 2 bases, and 12 bases separated the two germline ends. The CDR3 loop spans 14 amino acids. CDR3 DNA sequence: TGTGCCTGGAAGGCGGGGATAACTGGAAACACCATATATTTT. Its translation is CAWKAGITGNTIYF. Looking up the rest from reference TRBV30 and TRBJ1-3 gives the full variable domain: SQTIHQWPATLVQPVGSPLSLECTVEGTSNPNLYWYRQAAGRGLQLLFYSVGIGQISSEVPQNLSASRPQDRQFILSSKKLLLSDSGFYLCAWKAGITGNTIYFGEGSWLTVV.

The V and J genes are TRBV5-3 and TRBJ1-5, with D uncertain. TRBV5-3 belongs to the ORF category, with a function that is uncertain. The V end was cut by 0 bases, the J end by 7 bases, with 20 bases between. The CDR3 sequence is 17 residues long. The CDR3 loop reads CARSLEGVPGGFQPQHF. CDR3 DNA sequence: TGTGCCAGAAGCTTGGAAGGCGTACCGGGAGGGTTCCAGCCCCAGCATTTT.

This rearrangement joins TRBV6-5 to TRBJ2-1, with 7 positions matching TRBD1. V shed 6 bases, J shed 7 bases, and the junction held 6 bases outside the gene matches. The CDR3 covers 13 residues. CDR1 and CDR2 (germline): MNHEY, SVGAGI. This chain's CDR3 is CASSPLQGNEQFF. CDR3 DNA sequence: TGTGCCAGCAGCCCCCTACAGGGGAATGAGCAGTTCTTC.